The table lists the clone carrying this T cell receptor (beta chain) with a few counts. Its antigen is not identified. Primed by a sample-barcoded 5' primer and a J-beta primer mix, a second PCR proceeded for about 7 to 11 cycles. Every single cDNA molecule received a tag from a template-switch adaptor with 12 random nucleotides. Via MiXCR, TCRdb re-called the 5' RACE reads, giving one row per CDR3 protein. The sample records under 850,000 distinct CDR3 sequences, around 36% being singletons. Germline V gives CDR1 MGHRA, CDR2 YSYEKL. CDR3 size: 19 residues. With V trimmed by 0 bases and J by 2 bases, 12 bases remained unmatched. This entry comes from a study of blood T cells in healthy people across ages. Study conclusions and caveats: TCR beta diversity correlated strongly with naive T cell percentage. TCR beta diversity, measured per million T cells, fell in a roughly linear way with age.

The specimen sequenced was blood. This TCR came from a young man in good health. The gene calls are TRBV4-1 and TRBJ2-3, with TRBD2 matching 9 bases. Here the CDR3 reads CASSQDYPRLAAITDTQYF. As DNA, the CDR3 is TGCGCCAGCAGCCAAGATTACCCCCGACTAGCGGCGATCACAGATACGCAGTATTTT.